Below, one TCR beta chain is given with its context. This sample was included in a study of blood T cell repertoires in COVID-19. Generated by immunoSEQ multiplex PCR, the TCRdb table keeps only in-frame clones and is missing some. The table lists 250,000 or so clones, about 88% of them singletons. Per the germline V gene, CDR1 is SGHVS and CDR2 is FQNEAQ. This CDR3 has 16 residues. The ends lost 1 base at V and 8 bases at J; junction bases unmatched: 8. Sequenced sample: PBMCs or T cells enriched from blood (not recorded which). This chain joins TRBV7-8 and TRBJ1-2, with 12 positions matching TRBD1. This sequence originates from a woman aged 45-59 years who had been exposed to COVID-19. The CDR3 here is CASSLGTGQGAEGYTF. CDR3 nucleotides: TGTGCCAGCAGCTTAGGGACGGGACAGGGGGCGGAAGGCTACACCTTC.